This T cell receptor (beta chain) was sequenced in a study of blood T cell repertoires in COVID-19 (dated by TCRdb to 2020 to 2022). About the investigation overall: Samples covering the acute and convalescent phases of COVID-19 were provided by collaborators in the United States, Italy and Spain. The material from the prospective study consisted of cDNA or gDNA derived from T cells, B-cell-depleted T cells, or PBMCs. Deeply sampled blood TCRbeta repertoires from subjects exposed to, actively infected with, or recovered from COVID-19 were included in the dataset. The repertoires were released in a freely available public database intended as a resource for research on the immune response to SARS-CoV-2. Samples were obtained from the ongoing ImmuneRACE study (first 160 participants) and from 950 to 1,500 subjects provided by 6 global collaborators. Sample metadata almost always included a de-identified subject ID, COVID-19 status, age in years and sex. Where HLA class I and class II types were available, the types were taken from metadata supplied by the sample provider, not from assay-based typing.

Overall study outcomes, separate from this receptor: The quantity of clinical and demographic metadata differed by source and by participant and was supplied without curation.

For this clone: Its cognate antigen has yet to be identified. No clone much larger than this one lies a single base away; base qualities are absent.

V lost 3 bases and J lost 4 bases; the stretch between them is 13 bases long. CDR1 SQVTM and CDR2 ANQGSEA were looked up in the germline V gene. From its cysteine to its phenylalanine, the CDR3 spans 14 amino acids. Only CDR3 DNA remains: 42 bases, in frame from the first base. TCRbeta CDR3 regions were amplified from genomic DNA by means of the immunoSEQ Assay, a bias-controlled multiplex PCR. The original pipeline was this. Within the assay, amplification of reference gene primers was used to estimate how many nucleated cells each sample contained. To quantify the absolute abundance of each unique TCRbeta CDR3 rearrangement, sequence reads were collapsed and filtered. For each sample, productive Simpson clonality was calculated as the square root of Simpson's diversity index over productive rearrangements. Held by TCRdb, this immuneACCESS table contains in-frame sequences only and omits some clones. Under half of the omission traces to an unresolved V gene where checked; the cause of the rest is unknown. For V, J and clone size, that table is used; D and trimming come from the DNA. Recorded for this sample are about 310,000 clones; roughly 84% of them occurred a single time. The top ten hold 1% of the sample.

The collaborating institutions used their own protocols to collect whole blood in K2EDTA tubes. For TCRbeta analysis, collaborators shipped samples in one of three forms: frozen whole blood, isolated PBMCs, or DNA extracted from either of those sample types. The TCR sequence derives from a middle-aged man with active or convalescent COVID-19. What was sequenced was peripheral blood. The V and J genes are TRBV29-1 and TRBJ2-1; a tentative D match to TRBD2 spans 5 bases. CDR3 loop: CSVDSGLLYNEQFF. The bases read TGCAGCGTTGACTCCGGACTCCTTTACAATGAGCAGTTCTTC.